Included here is one T cell receptor beta chain sequence, with context. This specimen belongs to a study of blood T cell repertoires in COVID-19. TCRdb's copy holds only in-frame clones and misses some; the assay was immunoSEQ multiplex PCR. Of about 140,000 clones in the sample, about nine tenths were seen once. In germline, CDR1 is SGHRS, CDR2 YFSETQ. The V end was cut by 4 bases, the J end by 8 bases, with 19 bases between. The CDR3 has 15 residues. Sequencing was carried out using peripheral blood. The chain recombines TRBV5-1 with TRBJ1-3; D may be TRBD1 (6 bases). This TCR came from an elderly woman with acute or convalescent COVID-19. The CDR3 loop reads CASSPLQGLVDTIYF. The CDR3 nucleotides read TGCGCCAGCAGCCCTCTCCAGGGGCTAGTAGACACCATATATTTT.